The rows below give T cell receptor beta chains drawn from one sample of a study of blood T cell repertoires in COVID-19. The method was immunoSEQ multiplex PCR; TCRdb's version includes in-frame clones alone and lacks a portion of them. This table holds 110,000 or so clones, approximately 70% found once. The specimen sequenced was peripheral blood. These receptors originate from a woman aged 40-49 years with acute or convalescent COVID-19. CDR3s include the opening cysteine and the closing phenylalanine or tryptophan.

v_gene | CDR3aa
TRBV11-1 | CASSLSTGTGNTIYF
TRBV28 | CASSLTGIPGKPQHF
TRBV30 | CAWSKDRHGFTGELFF
TRBV5-1 | CASSLVGGEQYF
TRBV4-1 | CASSQDGQSTDTQYF
TRBV6-5 | CASTNPGQGIYGYTF
TRBV18 | CASSQTSGANTGELFF
TRBV6-5 | CASRSQVATNEKLFF
TRBV28 | CASSPSPSDYNEQFF
TRBV7-3 | CASNTRTSGGHLYNEQFF
TRBV30 | CAWSGPLSGGAPDTQYF
TRBV3-1/TRBV3-2 | CASSLLAGGTYEQYF
TRBV7-2 | CASSFSPSGLAVDTQYF
TRBV4-3 | CASSQGRINYGYTF
TRBV30 | CARGQAFSGNTIYF
TRBV7-2 | CASSQGPLGGETQYF
TRBV5-1 | CASSLDQGGSYNEQFF
TRBV9 | CASSPSTEAFF
TRBV4-1 | CASSQAHRFNGGLNTGELFF
TRBV29-1 | CSVREGQGKGQPQHF
TRBV28 | CASSLQVPGTDTQYF
TRBV5-1 | CASSLGTANTGELFF
TRBV15 | CATSRTLQVPPQHF
TRBV28 | CASSIPGQNGSPLHF
TRBV5-6 | CASSLRSALAGDTQYF
TRBV7-2 | CASSSRTGGLDEQYF
TRBV28 | CATQETRGFYEQYF
TRBV15 | CATSRGTGGGYTF
TRBV5-1 | CASSLTSGYNEQFF
TRBV24-1 | CATSDSRGIHQPQHF
TRBV6-1 | CASSEATGRLAKNIQYF
TRBV6-5 | CASSYPPLANYGYTF
TRBV5-1 | CASSVDSATNEKLFF
TRBV7-6 | CASSLAPTSGGAQQFF
TRBV7-3 | CATSNGEGTDTQYF
TRBV18 | CASSPPRTSYNEQFF
TRBV6-1 | CASSGRAAGANVLTF
TRBV12-3/TRBV12-4 | CASSLYSNQPQHF
TRBV5-6 | CASSPWDRGGDTIYF
TRBV5-1 | CASSLQASGNTIYF
TRBV10-1 | CASSEGGRHEQFF
TRBV3-1/TRBV3-2 | CASSPGTGGRTLHF
TRBV5-5 | CASSPYPTGGNVLTF
TRBV6-6 | CASSYAAGELFF
TRBV6-5 | CASSWQGAHGNTIYF
TRBV9 | CASSVSGGNTIYF